This T cell receptor (beta chain) derives from a study of blood T cell repertoires in COVID-19. Study summary: Italy, Spain and the United States were the sources of the convalescent and acute COVID-19 samples. In each case, the material was cDNA or gDNA derived from T cells, B-cell-depleted T cells, or PBMCs.

The CDR3 consists of 15 residues. V was clipped by 3 bases and J by 0 bases, with 10 bases between them. Germline CDR1 reads SGDLS; CDR2 reads YYNGEE. Original processing notes: Counts of nucleated cells, estimated from reference gene primer amplification, were obtained. The method was immunoSEQ multiplex PCR; TCRdb's version includes in-frame clones alone and lacks a portion of them. That table gives V, J and clone size, and the DNA gave D and trimming. The data hold hundreds of thousands of clones, with roughly 84% observed a single time. Participants spanned ages about 18 to 90 years and resided in about 24 US areas.

The sequence derives from a woman aged 25 to 39 who had recovered from COVID-19. V usage is TRBV9 and J usage is TRBJ1-3; a weak D match, TRBD1 (5 bases). The sample consisted of PBMCs or T cells enriched from blood (not recorded which). CDR3 in DNA: TGTGCCAGCAGCGAGGGGCGGTACTCTGGAAACACCATATATTTT. Translating it yields CASSEGRYSGNTIYF.